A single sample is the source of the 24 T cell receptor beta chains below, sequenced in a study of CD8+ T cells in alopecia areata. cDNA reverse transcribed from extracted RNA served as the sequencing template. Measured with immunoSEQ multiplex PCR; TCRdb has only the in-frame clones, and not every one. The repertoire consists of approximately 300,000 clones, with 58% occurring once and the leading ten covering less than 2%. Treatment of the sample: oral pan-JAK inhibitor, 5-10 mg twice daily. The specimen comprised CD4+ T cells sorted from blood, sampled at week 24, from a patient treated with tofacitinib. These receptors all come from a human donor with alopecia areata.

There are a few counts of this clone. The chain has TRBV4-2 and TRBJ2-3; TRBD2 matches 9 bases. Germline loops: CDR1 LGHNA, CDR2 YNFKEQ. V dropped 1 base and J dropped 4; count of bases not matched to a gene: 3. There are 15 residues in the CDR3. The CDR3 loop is CASSQGSSGADTQYF. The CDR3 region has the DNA TGTGCCAGCAGCCAAGGTTCTAGCGGGGCAGATACGCAGTATTTT.

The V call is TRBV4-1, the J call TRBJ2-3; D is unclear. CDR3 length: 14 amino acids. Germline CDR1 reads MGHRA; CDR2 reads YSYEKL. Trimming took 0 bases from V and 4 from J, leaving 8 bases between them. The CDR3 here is CASSQERTADTQYF. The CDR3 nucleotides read TGCGCCAGCAGCCAAGAAAGAACCGCAGATACGCAGTATTTT.

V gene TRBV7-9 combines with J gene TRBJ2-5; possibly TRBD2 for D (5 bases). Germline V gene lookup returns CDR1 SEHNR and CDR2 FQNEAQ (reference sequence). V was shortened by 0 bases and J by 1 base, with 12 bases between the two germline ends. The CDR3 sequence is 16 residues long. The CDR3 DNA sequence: TGTGCCAGCAGCTTAGCGCTCGGGGATCTCCAAGAGACCCAGTACTTC. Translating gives CASSLALGDLQETQYF.

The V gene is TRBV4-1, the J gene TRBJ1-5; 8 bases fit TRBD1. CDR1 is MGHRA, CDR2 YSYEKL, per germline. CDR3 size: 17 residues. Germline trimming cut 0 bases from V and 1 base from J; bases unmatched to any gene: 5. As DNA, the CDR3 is TGCGCCAGCAGCCAAGAGGTTGGACAGGGCAGCAATCAGCCCCAGCATTTT. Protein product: CASSQEVGQGSNQPQHF.

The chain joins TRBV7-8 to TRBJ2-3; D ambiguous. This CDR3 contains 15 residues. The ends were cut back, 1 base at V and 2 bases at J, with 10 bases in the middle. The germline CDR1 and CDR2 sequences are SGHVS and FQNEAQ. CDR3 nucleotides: TGTGCCAGCAGCTTAGGGGGTCGGCTCACAGATACGCAGTATTTT. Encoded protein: CASSLGGRLTDTQYF.

CDR3 in DNA: TGTGCCACCAAACGCCCCGGGGATGAAAAACTGTTTTTT. Protein: CATKRPGDEKLFF. The chain is built from TRBV6-1 and TRBJ1-4, with D uncertain. V shed 10 bases and J shed 6 bases, with 15 bases lying between them. CDR1 is MNHNS, CDR2 SASEGT, per germline. The CDR3 sequence is 13 residues long.

The DNA for the CDR3 is TGCGCCAGCAGCCAAGGAGGGGGCTCCTCCTACGAGCAGTACTTC. Protein: CASSQGGGSSYEQYF. The chain joins TRBV4-1 to TRBJ2-7, with 7 bases aligning to TRBD1. The CDR3 runs 15 residues. Germline CDR1 MGHRA, CDR2 YSYEKL. V shed 1 base, J shed 0 bases, and the junction held 3 bases outside the gene matches.

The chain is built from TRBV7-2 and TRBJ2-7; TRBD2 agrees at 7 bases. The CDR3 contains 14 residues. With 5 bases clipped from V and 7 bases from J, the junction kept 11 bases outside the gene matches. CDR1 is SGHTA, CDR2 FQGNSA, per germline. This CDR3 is CASSPLLPGGEQYF. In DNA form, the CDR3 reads TGTGCCAGCAGCCCACTGCTTCCCGGGGGGGAGCAGTACTTC.

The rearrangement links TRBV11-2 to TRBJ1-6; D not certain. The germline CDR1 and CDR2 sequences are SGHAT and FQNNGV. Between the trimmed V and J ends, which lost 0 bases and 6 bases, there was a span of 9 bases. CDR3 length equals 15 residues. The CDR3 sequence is CASSLEGFLNSPLHF. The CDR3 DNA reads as TGTGCCAGCAGCTTAGAAGGGTTCCTTAATTCACCCCTCCACTTT.

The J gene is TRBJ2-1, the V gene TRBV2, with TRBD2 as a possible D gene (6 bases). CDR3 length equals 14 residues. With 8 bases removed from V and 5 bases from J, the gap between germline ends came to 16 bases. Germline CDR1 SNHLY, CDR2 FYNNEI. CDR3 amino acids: CASGPGRRDNEQFF. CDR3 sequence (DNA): TGTGCCAGCGGGCCGGGGAGGAGAGACAATGAGCAGTTCTTC.

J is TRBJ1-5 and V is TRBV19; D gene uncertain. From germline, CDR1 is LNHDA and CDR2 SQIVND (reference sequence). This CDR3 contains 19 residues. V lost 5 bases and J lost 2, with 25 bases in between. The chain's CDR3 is CASSLEVSGVRVGNQPQHF. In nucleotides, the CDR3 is TGTGCCAGTAGTCTTGAGGTTAGTGGTGTTCGGGTGGGCAATCAGCCCCAGCATTTT.

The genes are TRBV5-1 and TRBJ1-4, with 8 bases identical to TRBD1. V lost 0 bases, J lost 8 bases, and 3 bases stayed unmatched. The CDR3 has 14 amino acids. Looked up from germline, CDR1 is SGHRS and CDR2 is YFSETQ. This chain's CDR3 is CASSLGRGREKLFF. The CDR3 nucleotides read TGCGCCAGCAGCTTGGGCAGGGGGCGCGAAAAACTGTTTTTT. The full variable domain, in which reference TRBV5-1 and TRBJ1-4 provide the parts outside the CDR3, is KAGVTQTPRYLIKTRGQQVTLSCSPISGHRSVSWYQQTPGQGLQFLFEYFSETQRNKGNFPGRFSGRQFSNSRSEMNVSTLELGDSALYLCASSLGRGREKLFFGSGTQLSVL.

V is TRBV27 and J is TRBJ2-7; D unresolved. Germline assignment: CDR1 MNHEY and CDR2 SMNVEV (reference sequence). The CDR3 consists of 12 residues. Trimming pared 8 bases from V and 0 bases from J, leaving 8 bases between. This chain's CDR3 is CASGRDSYEQYF. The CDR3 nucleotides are TGTGCCAGCGGTCGTGACTCCTACGAGCAGTACTTC.

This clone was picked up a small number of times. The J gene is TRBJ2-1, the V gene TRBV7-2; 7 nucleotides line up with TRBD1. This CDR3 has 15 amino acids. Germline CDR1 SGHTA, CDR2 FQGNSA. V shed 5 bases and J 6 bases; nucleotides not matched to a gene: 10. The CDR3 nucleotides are TGTGCCAGCAGCACCGGACAGGTATGGGGCAATGAGCAGTTCTTC. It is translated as CASSTGQVWGNEQFF.

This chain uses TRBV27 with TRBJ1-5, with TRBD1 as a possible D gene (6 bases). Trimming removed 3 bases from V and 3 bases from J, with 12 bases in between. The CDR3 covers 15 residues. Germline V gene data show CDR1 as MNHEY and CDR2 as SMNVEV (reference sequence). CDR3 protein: CASSLTGVPNQPQHF. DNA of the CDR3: TGTGCCAGCAGTTTGACAGGTGTTCCCAATCAGCCCCAGCATTTT.

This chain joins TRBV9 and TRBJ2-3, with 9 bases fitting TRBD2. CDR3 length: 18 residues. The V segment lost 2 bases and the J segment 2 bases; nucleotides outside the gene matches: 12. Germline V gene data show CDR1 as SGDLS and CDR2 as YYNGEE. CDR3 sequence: CASSVGEGSGGPTDTQYF. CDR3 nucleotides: TGTGCCAGCAGCGTCGGCGAAGGGAGCGGGGGGCCCACAGATACGCAGTATTTT.

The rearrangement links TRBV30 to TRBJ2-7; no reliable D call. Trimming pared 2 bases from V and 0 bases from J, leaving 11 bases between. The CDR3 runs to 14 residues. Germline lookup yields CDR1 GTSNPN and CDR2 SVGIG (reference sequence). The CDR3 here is CAWSPLGNSYEQYF. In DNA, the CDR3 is TGTGCCTGGAGTCCCTTGGGTAACTCCTACGAGCAGTACTTC.

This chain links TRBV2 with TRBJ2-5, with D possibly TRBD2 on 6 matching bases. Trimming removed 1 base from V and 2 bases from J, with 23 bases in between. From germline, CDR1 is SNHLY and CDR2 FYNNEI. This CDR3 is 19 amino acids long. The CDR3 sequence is CASSEVYDVPGLKQETQYF. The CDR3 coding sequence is TGTGCCAGCAGTGAAGTATACGACGTACCGGGACTCAAACAAGAGACCCAGTACTTC.

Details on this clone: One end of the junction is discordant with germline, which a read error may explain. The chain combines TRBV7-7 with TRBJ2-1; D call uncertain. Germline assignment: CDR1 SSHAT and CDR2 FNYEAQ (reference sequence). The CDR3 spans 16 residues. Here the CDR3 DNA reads TGTGCTAGCAGCCCCTTGTCGTCCAGGTTCTACAATGAGCAGTTCTTC. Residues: CASSPLSSRFYNEQFF.

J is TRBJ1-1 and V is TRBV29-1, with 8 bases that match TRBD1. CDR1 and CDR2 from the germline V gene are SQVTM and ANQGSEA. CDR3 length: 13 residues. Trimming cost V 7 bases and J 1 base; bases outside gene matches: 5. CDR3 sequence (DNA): TGCAGCGGCCGGGACAGGCCGAACACTGAAGCTTTCTTT. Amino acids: CSGRDRPNTEAFF.

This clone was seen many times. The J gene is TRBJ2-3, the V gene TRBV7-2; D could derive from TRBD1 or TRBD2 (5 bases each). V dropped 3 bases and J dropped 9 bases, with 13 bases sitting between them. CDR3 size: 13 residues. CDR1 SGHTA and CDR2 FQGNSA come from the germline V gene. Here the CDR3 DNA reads TGTGCCAGCAGCTTCGGGGCCCAGGGCACGCAGTATTTT. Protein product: CASSFGAQGTQYF.

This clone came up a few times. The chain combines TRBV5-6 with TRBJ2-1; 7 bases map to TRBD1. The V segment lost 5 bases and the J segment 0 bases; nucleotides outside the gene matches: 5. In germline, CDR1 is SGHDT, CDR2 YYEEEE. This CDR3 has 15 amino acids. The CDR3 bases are TGTGCCAGCAGTTACTCAGGGGGCTCCTACAATGAGCAGTTCTTC. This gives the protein CASSYSGGSYNEQFF.

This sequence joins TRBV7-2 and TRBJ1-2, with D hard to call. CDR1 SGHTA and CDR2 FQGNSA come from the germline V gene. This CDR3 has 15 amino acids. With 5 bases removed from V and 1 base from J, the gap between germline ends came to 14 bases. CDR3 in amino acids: CASSLQAGSNYGYTF. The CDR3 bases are TGTGCCAGCAGCCTCCAGGCGGGCAGTAACTATGGCTACACCTTC.

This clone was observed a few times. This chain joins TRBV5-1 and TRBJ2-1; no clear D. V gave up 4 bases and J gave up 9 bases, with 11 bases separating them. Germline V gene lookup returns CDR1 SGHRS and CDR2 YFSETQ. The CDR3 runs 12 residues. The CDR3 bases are TGCGCCAGCAGCCTGCTGATGGGTGAGCAGTTCTTC. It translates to CASSLLMGEQFF.